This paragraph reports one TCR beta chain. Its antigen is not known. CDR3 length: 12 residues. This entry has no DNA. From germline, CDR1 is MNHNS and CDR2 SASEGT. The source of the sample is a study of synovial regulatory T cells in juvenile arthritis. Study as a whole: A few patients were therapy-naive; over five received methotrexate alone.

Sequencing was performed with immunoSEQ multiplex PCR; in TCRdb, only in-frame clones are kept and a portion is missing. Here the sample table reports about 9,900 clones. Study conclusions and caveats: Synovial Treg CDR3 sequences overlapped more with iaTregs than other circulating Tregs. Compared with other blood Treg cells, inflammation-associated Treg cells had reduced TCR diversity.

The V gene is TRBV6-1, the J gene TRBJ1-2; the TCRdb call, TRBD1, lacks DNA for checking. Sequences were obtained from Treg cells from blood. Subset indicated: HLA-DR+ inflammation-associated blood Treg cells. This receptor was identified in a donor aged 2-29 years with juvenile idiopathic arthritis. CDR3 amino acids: CASTTGVSGYTF.